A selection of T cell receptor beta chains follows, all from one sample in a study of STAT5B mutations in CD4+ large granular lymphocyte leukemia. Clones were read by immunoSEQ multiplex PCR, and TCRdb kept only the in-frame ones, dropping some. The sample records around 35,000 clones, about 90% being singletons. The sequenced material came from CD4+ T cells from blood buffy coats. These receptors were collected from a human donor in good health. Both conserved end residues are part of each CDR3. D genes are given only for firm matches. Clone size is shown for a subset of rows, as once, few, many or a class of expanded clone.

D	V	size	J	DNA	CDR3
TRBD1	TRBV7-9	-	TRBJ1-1	TGTGCCAGCAGCTTAGGACAGGGTACCACTGAAGCTTTCTTT	CASSLGQGTTEAFF
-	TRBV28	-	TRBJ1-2	TGTGCCAGCAGTAGCTATGGCTACACCTTC	CASSSYGYTF
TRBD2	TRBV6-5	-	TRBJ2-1	TGTGCCAGCAGACGCGGGACTAGCGGGAGCAATGAGCAGTTCTTC	CASRRGTSGSNEQFF
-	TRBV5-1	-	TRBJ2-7	TGCGCCAGCAGCGACAGATCCTACGAGCAGTACTTC	CASSDRSYEQYF
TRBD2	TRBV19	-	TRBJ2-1	TGTGCCAGTAGCAGACTAGCGGGAGGCTCACGTGAGCAGTTCTTC	CASSRLAGGSREQFF
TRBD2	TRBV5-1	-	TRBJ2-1	TGCGCCAGCAGCTTGGGGGGCGGGAGCTCCTACAATGAGCAGTTCTTC	CASSLGGGSSYNEQFF
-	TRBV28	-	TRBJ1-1	TGTGCCAGCAGTATTACAGGATCCACTGAAGCTTTCTTT	CASSITGSTEAFF
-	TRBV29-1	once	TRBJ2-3	TGCAGCGTTGAACCGGGGGCAGATACGCAGTATTTT	CSVEPGADTQYF
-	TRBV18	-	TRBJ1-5	TGTGCCAGCTCACCACTCCAGGGGATCGGCCAGCCCCAGCATTTT	CASSPLQGIGQPQHF
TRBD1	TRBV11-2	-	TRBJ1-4	TGTGCCAGCAGCTTACTCACAGGGGAGCCCGAAAAACTGTTTTTT	CASSLLTGEPEKLFF
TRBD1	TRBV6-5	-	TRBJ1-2	TGTGCCAGCAGTTACTCCGGGACAGAAGGCTACACCTTC	CASSYSGTEGYTF
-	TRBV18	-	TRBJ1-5	TGTGCCAGCTCACGCGCAGACAGCGGACGGGGGAATCAGCCCCAGCATTTT	CASSRADSGRGNQPQHF
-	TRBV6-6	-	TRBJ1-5	TGTGCCAGCAGTTACATGTGGGGCAATCAGCCCCAGCATTTT	CASSYMWGNQPQHF
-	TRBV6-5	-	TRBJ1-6	TGTGCCAGCAGTAATCAGGGAGGCGGATCACCCCTCCACTTT	CASSNQGGGSPLHF
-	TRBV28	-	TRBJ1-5	TGTGCCAGCAGTTTATTGTCAGGGGGCAATCAGCCCCAGCATTTT	CASSLLSGGNQPQHF
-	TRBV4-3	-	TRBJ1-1	TGCGCCAGCAGCCCGGGGGGGGAGCTCGCTGAAGCTTTCTTT	CASSPGGELAEAFF
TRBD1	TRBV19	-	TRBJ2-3	TGTGCCAGTAACGACAGGGGTGACACAGATACGCAGTATTTT	CASNDRGDTDTQYF
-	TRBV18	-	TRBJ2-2	TGTGCCAGCTCACCTAGGACAGCGGGCACCGGGGAGCTGTTTTTT	CASSPRTAGTGELFF